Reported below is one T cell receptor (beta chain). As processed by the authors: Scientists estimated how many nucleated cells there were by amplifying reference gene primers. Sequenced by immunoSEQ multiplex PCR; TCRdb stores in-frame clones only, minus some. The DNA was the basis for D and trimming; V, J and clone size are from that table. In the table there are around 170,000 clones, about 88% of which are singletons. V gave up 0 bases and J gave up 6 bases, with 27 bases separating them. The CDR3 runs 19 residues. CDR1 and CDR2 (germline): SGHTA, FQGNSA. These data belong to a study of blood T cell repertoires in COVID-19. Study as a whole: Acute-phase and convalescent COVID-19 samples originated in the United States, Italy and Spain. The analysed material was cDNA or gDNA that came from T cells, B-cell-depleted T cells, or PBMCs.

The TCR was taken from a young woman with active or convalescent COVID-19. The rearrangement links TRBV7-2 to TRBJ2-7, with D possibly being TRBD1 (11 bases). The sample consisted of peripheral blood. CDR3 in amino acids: CASSLAGTGGSGRISEQYF. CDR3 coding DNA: TGTGCCAGCAGCTTAGCCGGGACAGGGGGTAGCGGGAGGATTTCCGAGCAGTACTTC.